Here is one T cell receptor beta chain with its context. Its target is unknown. Each CDR3 protein is one row after TCRdb ran MiXCR on the reads. The table lists around 130,000 distinct CDR3 sequences, roughly 8.2% of them singletons. The germline V gene encodes CDR1 SEHNR and CDR2 FQNEAQ (reference sequence). This CDR3 is built from 18 residues. V shed 2 bases and J shed 5 bases, with 22 bases lying between them. The sample is drawn from a study of T cell repertoires in cytomegalovirus infection. Whole-study context: Evidence of both CMV infection and a matching HLA type came from public TCR beta signatures.

Findings of the study overall: People with CMV and the relevant HLA were identified by cumulative public TCR beta family frequency. Within the response measured ex vivo, HLA-C-restricted CMV-specific TCR beta clonotypes were dominant.

The sequenced material came from PBMCs. V and J are TRBV7-9 and TRBJ2-1; D is possibly TRBD1 or TRBD2 (5 bases each). The sequence was collected from a human donor in good health (CMV status not recorded). Some clones in this sample may be carry-over from other donors' samples. CDR3 amino acids: CASSLPRDPLLGDNEQFF. The CDR3 DNA is TGTGCCAGCAGCTTACCCCGGGACCCCCTATTGGGAGACAATGAGCAGTTCTTC.